This TCR beta chain derives from a study of OX40 agonist ivuxolimab in advanced cancers. Study-level results: The average count of expanded clones was higher among CD8+ T cells than among CD4+. CD4+ and CD8+ T cells in blood underwent clonal expansion by week 6 at 0.1 to 3.0 mg/kg.

Profiling relied on immunoSEQ multiplex PCR, and the TCRdb table lists in-frame clones only, not all of them. The table has around 73,000 clones, about 90% seen once. This clone was detected only once. What it binds is not known. The same CDR3 can be traced to other DNA sequences in this sample. V shed 5 bases and J shed 0 bases, with 5 bases lying between them. The CDR3 runs to 12 residues. Germline CDR1 is SEHNR and CDR2 is FQNEAQ (reference sequence). The sample was CD4+ or CD8+ T cells sorted from blood, taken in a trial of the OX40 agonist ivuxolimab. The TCR sequence derives from an adult with an advanced solid tumor such as melanoma, head and neck, liver or kidney cancer. V usage is TRBV7-9 and J usage is TRBJ2-7, with a tentative D call TRBD1 (5 bases). The CDR3 DNA sequence: TGTGCCAGCAGCGACAGCTCCTACGAGCAGTACTTC. Translation gives CASSDSSYEQYF.